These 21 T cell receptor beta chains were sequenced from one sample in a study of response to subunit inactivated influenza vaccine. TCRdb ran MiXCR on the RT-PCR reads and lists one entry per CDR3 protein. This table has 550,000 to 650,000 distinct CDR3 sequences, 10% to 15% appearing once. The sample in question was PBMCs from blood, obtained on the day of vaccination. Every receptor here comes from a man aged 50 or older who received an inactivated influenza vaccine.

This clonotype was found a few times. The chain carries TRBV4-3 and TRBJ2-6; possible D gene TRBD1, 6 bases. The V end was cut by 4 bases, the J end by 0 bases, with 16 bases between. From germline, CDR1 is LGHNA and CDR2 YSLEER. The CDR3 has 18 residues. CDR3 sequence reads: CASSLQLGGSSGANVLTF. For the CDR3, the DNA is TGCGCCAGCAGCCTCCAACTAGGGGGTAGCTCTGGGGCCAACGTCCTGACTTTC.

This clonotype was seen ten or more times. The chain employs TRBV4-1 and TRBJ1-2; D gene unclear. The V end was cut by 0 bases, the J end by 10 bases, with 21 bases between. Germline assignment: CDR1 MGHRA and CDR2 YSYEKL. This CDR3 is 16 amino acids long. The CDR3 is CASSQDSASGGVFYTF. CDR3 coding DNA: TGCGCCAGCAGCCAAGATTCCGCCTCCGGTGGGGTTTTCTACACCTTC.

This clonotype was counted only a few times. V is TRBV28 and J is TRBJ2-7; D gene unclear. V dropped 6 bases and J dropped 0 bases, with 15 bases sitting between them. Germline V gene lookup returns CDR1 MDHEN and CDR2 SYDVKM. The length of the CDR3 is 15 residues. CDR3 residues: CASSPTGVNSYEQYF. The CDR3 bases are TGTGCCAGCAGCCCGACCGGCGTCAACTCCTACGAGCAGTACTTC. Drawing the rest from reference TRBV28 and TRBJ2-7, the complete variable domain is DVKVTQSSRYLVKRTGEKVFLECVQDMDHENMFWYRQDPGLGLRLIYFSYDVKMKEKGDIPEGYSVSREKKERFSLILESASTNQTSMYLCASSPTGVNSYEQYFGPGTRLTVT.

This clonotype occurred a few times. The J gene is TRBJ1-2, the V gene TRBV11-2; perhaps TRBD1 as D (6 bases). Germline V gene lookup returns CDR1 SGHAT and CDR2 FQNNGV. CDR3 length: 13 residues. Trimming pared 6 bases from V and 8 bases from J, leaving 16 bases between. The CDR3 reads CASSSSWGQGYTF. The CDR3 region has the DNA TGTGCCAGCAGTTCTAGTTGGGGGCAGGGCTACACCTTC.

This CDR3 reads CASSISRQGEDYTF. The CDR3 DNA reads as TGTGCCAGCAGTATTTCGAGACAGGGAGAGGACTACACCTTC. The chain carries TRBV28 and TRBJ1-2; 7 nucleotides match TRBD1. The CDR3 length is 14 residues. V gave up 5 bases and J gave up 10 bases; unmatched junction bases: 13. The V gene's germline CDR1 is MDHEN and CDR2 SYDVKM.

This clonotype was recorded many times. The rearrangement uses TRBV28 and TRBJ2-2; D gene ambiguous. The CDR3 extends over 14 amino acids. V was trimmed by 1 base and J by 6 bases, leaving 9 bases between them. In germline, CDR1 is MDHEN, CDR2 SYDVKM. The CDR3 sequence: CASSLFPLAGELFF. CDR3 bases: TGTGCCAGCAGTTTATTCCCCTTGGCCGGGGAGCTGTTTTTT.

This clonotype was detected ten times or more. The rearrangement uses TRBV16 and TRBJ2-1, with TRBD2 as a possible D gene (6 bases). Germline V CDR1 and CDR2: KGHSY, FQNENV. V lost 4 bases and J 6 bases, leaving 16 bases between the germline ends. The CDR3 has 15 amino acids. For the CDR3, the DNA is TGTGCCAGCAGCCTTCTCAGGCAGGGAGGCAATGAGCAGTTCTTC. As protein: CASSLLRQGGNEQFF.

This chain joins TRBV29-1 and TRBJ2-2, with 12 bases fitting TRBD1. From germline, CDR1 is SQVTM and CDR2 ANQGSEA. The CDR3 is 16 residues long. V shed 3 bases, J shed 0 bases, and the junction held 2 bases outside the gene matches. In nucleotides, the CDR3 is TGCAGCGTTGACGGGACAGGGGGCGCGAACACCGGGGAGCTGTTTTTT. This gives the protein CSVDGTGGANTGELFF.

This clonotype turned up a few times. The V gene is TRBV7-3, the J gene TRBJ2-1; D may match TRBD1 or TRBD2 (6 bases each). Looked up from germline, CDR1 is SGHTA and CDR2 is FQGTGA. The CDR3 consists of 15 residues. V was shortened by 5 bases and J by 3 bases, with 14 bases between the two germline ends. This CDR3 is CASSKQGGHYNEQFF. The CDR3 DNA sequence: TGTGCCAGCAGCAAACAGGGAGGCCACTACAATGAGCAGTTCTTC.

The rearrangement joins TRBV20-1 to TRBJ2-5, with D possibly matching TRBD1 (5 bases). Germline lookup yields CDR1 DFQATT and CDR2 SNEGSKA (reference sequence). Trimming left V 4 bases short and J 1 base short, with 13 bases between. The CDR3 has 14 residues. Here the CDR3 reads CSANGNRPQETQYF. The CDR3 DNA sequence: TGCAGTGCTAATGGGAACAGGCCCCAAGAGACCCAGTACTTC.

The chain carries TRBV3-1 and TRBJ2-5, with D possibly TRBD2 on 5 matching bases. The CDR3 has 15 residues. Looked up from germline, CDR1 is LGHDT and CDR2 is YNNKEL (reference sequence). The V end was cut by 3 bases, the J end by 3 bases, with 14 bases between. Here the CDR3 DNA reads TGTGCCAGCAGCCACGCCCTGGGAGCGGAAGAGACCCAGTACTTC. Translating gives CASSHALGAEETQYF.

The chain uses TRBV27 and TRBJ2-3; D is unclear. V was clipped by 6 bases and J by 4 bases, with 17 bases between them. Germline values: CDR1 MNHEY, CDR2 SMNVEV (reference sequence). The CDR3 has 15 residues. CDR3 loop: CASRPIDRISDTQYF. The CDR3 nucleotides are TGTGCCAGCAGACCGATCGACCGGATATCAGATACGCAGTATTTT.

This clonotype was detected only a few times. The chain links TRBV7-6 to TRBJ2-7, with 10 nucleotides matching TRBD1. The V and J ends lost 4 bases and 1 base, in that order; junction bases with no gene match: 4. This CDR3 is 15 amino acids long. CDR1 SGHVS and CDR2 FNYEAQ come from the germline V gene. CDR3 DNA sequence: TGTGCCAGCAGCTCAGGGGGACAGGGGTCCTACGAGCAGTACTTC. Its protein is CASSSGGQGSYEQYF.

As DNA, the CDR3 is TGCGCCAGCAGCTTGCGCGCGCAAAGGGGACCCCTCCACTTT. Protein product: CASSLRAQRGPLHF. V usage is TRBV5-1 and J usage is TRBJ1-6; weak D call: TRBD1 (5 bases). CDR1 SGHRS and CDR2 YFSETQ come from the germline V gene. The CDR3 totals 14 residues. V dropped 1 base and J dropped 12 bases, with 14 bases sitting between them.

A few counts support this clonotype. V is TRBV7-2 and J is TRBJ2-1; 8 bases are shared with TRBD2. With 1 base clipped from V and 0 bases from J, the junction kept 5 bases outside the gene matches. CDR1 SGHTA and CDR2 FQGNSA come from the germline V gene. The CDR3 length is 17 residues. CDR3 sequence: CASSLGGRGASYNEQFF. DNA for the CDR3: TGTGCCAGCAGCTTAGGGGGGCGGGGGGCCTCCTACAATGAGCAGTTCTTC.

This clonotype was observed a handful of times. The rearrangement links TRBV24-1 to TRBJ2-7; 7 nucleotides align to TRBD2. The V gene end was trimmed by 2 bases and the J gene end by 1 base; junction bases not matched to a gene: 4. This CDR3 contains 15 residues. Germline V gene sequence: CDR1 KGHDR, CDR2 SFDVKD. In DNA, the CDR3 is TGTGCCACCAGTGATTCGGGGGGACCATCCTACGAGCAGTACTTC. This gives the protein CATSDSGGPSYEQYF.

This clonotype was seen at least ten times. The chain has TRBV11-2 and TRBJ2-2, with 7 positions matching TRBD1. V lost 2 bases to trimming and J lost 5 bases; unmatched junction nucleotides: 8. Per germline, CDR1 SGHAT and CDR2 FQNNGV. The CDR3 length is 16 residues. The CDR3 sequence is CASSLSSARGTGELFF. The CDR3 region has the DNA TGTGCCAGCAGCTTATCTTCGGCCAGGGGGACCGGGGAGCTGTTTTTT.

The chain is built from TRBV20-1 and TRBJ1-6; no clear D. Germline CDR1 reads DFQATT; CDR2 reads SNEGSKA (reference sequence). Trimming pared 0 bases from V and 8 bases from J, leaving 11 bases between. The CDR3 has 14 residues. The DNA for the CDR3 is TGCAGTGCTAGAGATCGGACCTACTATTCACCCCTCCACTTT. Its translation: CSARDRTYYSPLHF.

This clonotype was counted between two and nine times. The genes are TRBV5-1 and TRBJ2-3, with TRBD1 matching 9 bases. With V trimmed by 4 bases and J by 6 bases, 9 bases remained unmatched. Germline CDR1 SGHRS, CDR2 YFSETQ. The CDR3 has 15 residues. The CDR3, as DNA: TGCGCCAGCAGCCCCCCTGGGACAGGGTCGGATACGCAGTATTTT. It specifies CASSPPGTGSDTQYF.

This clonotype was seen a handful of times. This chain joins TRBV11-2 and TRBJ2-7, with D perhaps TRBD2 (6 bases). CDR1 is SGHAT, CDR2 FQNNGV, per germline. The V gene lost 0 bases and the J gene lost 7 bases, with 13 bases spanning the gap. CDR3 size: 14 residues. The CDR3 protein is CASSLEFGGIEQYF. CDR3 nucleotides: TGTGCCAGCAGCTTAGAATTTGGGGGGATTGAGCAGTACTTC.

The CDR3 DNA reads as TGCGCCAGCAGTCACCAGGGACTAAACAATGAGCAGTTCTTC. Protein product: CASSHQGLNNEQFF. This chain connects TRBV23-1 to TRBJ2-1; 7 nucleotides align to TRBD2. TRBV23-1 counts as an open reading frame of uncertain function. The CDR3 sequence is 14 residues long. With 3 bases clipped from V and 5 bases from J, the junction kept 4 bases outside the gene matches.